Below are 19 T cell receptor beta chains sequenced from a single sample in a study of cytomegalovirus exposure and HLA in healthy donors. Researchers ran the PCR with 60 Vbeta and 13 Jbeta primers. Produced via immunoSEQ multiplex PCR; TCRdb's table is partial and in-frame only. The sample records 120,000 to 150,000 clones, roughly 78% being singletons. The sequenced sample consisted of PBMCs. These receptors were collected from a man aged 35-49 years in good health and CMV-seropositive.

Details on this clone: At one boundary the junction diverges from the germline segment, which might be a read error. The J gene is TRBJ2-7, the V gene TRBV7-9; possibly TRBD1 for D (5 bases). In germline, CDR1 is SEHNR, CDR2 FQNEAQ (reference sequence). CDR3 length: 14 residues. The CDR3 DNA reads TGTTCCAGCAGCACCCGACAGAGTTCCTACGAGCAGTACTTC. Protein product: CSSSTRQSSYEQYF.

This clone occurred once. V usage is TRBV28 and J usage is TRBJ2-5; 7 bases are shared with TRBD2. This CDR3 has 15 amino acids. CDR1 is MDHEN, CDR2 SYDVKM, per germline. CDR3 loop: CATLREGQGFETQYF. CDR3 bases: TGTGCGACGCTAAGGGAGGGCCAAGGTTTTGAGACCCAGTACTTC.

The genes are TRBV5-1 and TRBJ2-7, with 7 bases identical to TRBD2. The CDR3 sequence is 16 residues long. Trimming cost V 3 bases and J 0 bases; bases outside gene matches: 9. Per the germline V gene, CDR1 is SGHRS and CDR2 is YFSETQ. For the CDR3, the DNA is TGCGCCAGCAGCTCGGGTCCCCAGCGGGACTCCTACGAGCAGTACTTC. Amino acid sequence: CASSSGPQRDSYEQYF.

The rearrangement joins TRBV9 to TRBJ1-1; maybe TRBD1 (6 bases). The CDR3 has 14 amino acids. CDR1 is SGDLS and CDR2 is YYNGEE in the germline V gene. With 0 bases removed from V and 2 bases from J, the gap between germline ends came to 8 bases. CDR3 protein: CASSVDRANTEAFF. Written as DNA, the CDR3 is TGTGCCAGCAGCGTAGACAGGGCAAACACTGAAGCTTTCTTT.

V is TRBV7-2 and J is TRBJ2-5; 7 bases align to TRBD2. The J segment lost 2 bases and the V segment lost 2 bases, leaving 5 bases of the junction unmatched. Germline values: CDR1 SGHTA, CDR2 FQGNSA. CDR3 length equals 15 residues. The CDR3 sequence: CASSLIAGIQETQYF. CDR3 DNA sequence: TGTGCCAGCAGCTTAATAGCGGGCATTCAAGAGACCCAGTACTTC. The full variable domain, with the rest looked up from reference TRBV7-2 and TRBJ2-5, is GAGVSQSPSNKVTEKGKDVELRCDPISGHTALYWYRQSLGQGLEFLIYFQGNSAPDKSGLPSDRFSAERTGGSVSTLTIQRTQQEDSAVYLCASSLIAGIQETQYFGPGTRLLVL.

The CDR3 spells CASSPDRGGTEAFF. CDR3 nucleotide sequence: TGCGCCAGCAGCCCGGACAGGGGGGGTACTGAAGCTTTCTTT. The V call is TRBV5-1, the J call TRBJ1-1; the match to TRBD1 covers 10 bases. With V trimmed by 4 bases and J by 5 bases, 5 bases remained unmatched. Germline V gene sequence: CDR1 SGHRS, CDR2 YFSETQ. The CDR3 spans 14 residues.

This chain joins TRBV7-6 and TRBJ2-3; 9 positions agree with TRBD1. The V gene's germline CDR1 is SGHVS and CDR2 FNYEAQ. The CDR3 consists of 15 residues. Trimming at V came to 5 bases and at J to 5 bases, leaving 8 bases not matched to a gene. This chain's CDR3 is CASSLGQGKRDTQYF. The CDR3 coding sequence is TGTGCCAGCAGCCTGGGACAGGGAAAAAGAGATACGCAGTATTTT.

The chain's CDR3 is CASTLGTVGSTEAFF. Written as DNA, the CDR3 is TGTGCCAGCACCCTGGGGACAGTCGGATCCACTGAAGCTTTCTTT. V is TRBV28 and J is TRBJ1-1, with 7 nucleotides matching TRBD1. Trimming took 7 bases from V and 4 from J; bases not matched to a gene: 12. The germline CDR1 and CDR2 sequences are MDHEN and SYDVKM. This CDR3 contains 15 residues. The full variable domain, its missing parts supplied by reference TRBV28 and TRBJ1-1, is DVKVTQSSRYLVKRTGEKVFLECVQDMDHENMFWYRQDPGLGLRLIYFSYDVKMKEKGDIPEGYSVSREKKERFSLILESASTNQTSMYLCASTLGTVGSTEAFFGQGTRLTVV.

This sequence joins TRBV9 and TRBJ2-1; TRBD1 aligns across 9 bases. V shed 3 bases, J shed 10 bases, and the junction held 11 bases outside the gene matches. The CDR3 consists of 15 residues. The germline V gene encodes CDR1 SGDLS and CDR2 YYNGEE. The CDR3 sequence: CASSGGPNRGPEQFF. The CDR3 DNA is TGTGCCAGCAGCGGAGGCCCCAACAGGGGGCCCGAGCAGTTCTTC.

J is TRBJ1-2 and V is TRBV27, with TRBD1 matching 8 bases. CDR3 length: 13 residues. In germline, CDR1 is MNHEY, CDR2 SMNVEV (reference sequence). J lost 6 bases, V lost 6 bases, and 6 bases had no gene match. For the CDR3, the DNA is TGTGCCAGCAGCCTTGGACAGGGCGATGGCTACACCTTC. Translation: CASSLGQGDGYTF.

The chain links TRBV7-9 to TRBJ2-7; 10 bases line up with TRBD1. The CDR3 contains 18 residues. Trimming cost V 1 base and J 2 bases; bases outside gene matches: 11. Germline values: CDR1 SEHNR, CDR2 FQNEAQ (reference sequence). CDR3 coding DNA: TGTGCCAGCAGCTTAGAAAGAAGGACCGGGACAGGGGCCTACGAGCAGTACTTC. It encodes CASSLERRTGTGAYEQYF.

The chain combines TRBV4-1 with TRBJ2-3, with D possibly TRBD2 on 6 matching bases. Trimming left V 4 bases short and J 2 bases short, with 13 bases between. Germline assignment: CDR1 MGHRA and CDR2 YSYEKL. This CDR3 has 15 amino acids. In DNA form, the CDR3 reads TGCGCCAGCAGCCTGCGGACTAAGACCACAGATACGCAGTATTTT. Translation gives CASSLRTKTTDTQYF.

This chain joins TRBV6-1 and TRBJ2-3; weak D call: TRBD1 (6 bases). Trimming shortened V by 4 bases and J by 1 base, and 12 bases separated the two germline ends. This CDR3 has 15 amino acids. The germline gives CDR1 MNHNS, CDR2 SASEGT. For the CDR3, the DNA is TGTGCCAGCAGTGGACGTAAGGGGGGCACAGATACGCAGTATTTT. It is translated as CASSGRKGGTDTQYF.

The chain uses TRBV6-1 and TRBJ2-7, with 9 bases lining up with TRBD2. Germline V CDR1 and CDR2: MNHNS, SASEGT. J was trimmed by 6 bases and V by 5 bases; bases with no gene match: 11. The CDR3 is made up of 15 amino acids. The CDR3 bases are TGTGCCAGCAGTCAACTAGCGGGTCGGGCAGGCGAGCAGTACTTC. This codes for CASSQLAGRAGEQYF.

The CDR3 DNA reads TGTGCCAGCAGCTTGGACAGGGTGGAGACCCAGTACTTC. Protein product: CASSLDRVETQYF. The chain carries TRBV7-7 and TRBJ2-5; the match to TRBD1 covers 8 bases. CDR1 is SSHAT, CDR2 FNYEAQ, per germline (reference sequence). V gave up 3 bases and J gave up 5 bases; unmatched junction bases: 2. CDR3 size: 13 residues.

The J gene is TRBJ2-7, the V gene TRBV6-6; 7 bases line up with TRBD1. V shed 8 bases, J shed 5 bases, and the junction held 9 bases outside the gene matches. This CDR3 region has 13 residues. Germline-derived CDR1 and CDR2 are MNHNY and SVGAGI (reference sequence). CDR3 in DNA: TGTGCCAGCTCCCATTTACAGGGGAACGAGCAGTACTTC. This translates into CASSHLQGNEQYF.

This chain connects TRBV7-3 to TRBJ2-1; 7 bases line up with TRBD2. V dropped 6 bases and J dropped 5; count of bases not matched to a gene: 4. The CDR3 covers 13 residues. The V gene's germline CDR1 is SGHTA and CDR2 FQGTGA. Here the CDR3 reads CASSPLADNEQFF. For the CDR3, the DNA is TGTGCCAGCAGTCCTCTAGCGGACAATGAGCAGTTCTTC. The full variable domain, with the rest looked up from reference TRBV7-3 and TRBJ2-1, is GAGVSQTPSNKVTEKGKYVELRCDPISGHTALYWYRQSLGQGPEFLIYFQGTGAADDSGLPNDRFFAVRPEGSVSTLKIQRTERGDSAVYLCASSPLADNEQFFGPGTRLTVL.

This clone has only a few counts. V and J are TRBV6-1 and TRBJ1-2, with 8 bases aligning to TRBD1. This CDR3 has 13 residues. V gave up 6 bases and J gave up 2 bases; unmatched junction bases: 2. Germline CDR1 MNHNS, CDR2 SASEGT. The CDR3 DNA is TGTGCCAGCAGACGGACAGGGAACTATGGCTACACCTTC. Encoded protein: CASRRTGNYGYTF.

The chain is built from TRBV29-1 and TRBJ2-5; TRBD1 matches at 7 bases. V lost 8 bases and J lost 2; bases outside the gene matches: 8. The CDR3 sequence is 13 residues long. CDR1 and CDR2 from the germline V gene are SQVTM and ANQGSEA. The CDR3 DNA reads as TGCAGCATTAGAGGACAGGAGCAAGAGACCCAGTACTTC. Protein product: CSIRGQEQETQYF.